Below, 24 T cell receptor beta chains from the same sample are listed, as sequenced in a study of shared clonotypes between healthy human individuals. Measured with immunoSEQ multiplex PCR; TCRdb has only the in-frame clones, and not every one. This table holds some 2,100,000 clones, around 95% found once. Input material: naive CD4+ T cells sorted from blood. Subset denoted: CD45RA+ positively selected. Receptor source: a man between 18 and 29 years old in good health.

The rearrangement joins TRBV6-5 to TRBJ2-5; 9 bases line up with TRBD2. In germline, CDR1 is MNHEY, CDR2 SVGAGI. CDR3 length equals 12 residues. Trimming removed 11 bases from V and 1 base from J; junction bases left unmatched: 2. In nucleotides, the CDR3 is TGTGCCGTAGCGGGAGTCCAAGAGACCCAGTACTTC. Its protein is CAVAGVQETQYF.

The V and J genes are TRBV6-5 and TRBJ1-6; 7 positions agree with TRBD1. Germline loops: CDR1 MNHEY, CDR2 SVGAGI. This CDR3 contains 15 residues. The V gene end was trimmed by 4 bases and the J gene end by 5 bases; junction bases not matched to a gene: 5. DNA of the CDR3: TGTGCCAGCAGTTCCACAGGGGAGAATAATTCACCCCTCCACTTT. Its translation: CASSSTGENNSPLHF.

The chain uses TRBV5-1 and TRBJ2-7; 9 bases are shared with TRBD1. The CDR3 covers 13 residues. J gave up 6 bases and V 4 bases, and 5 bases lay outside the gene matches. From germline, CDR1 is SGHRS and CDR2 YFSETQ. The CDR3 DNA reads TGCGCCAGCAGCGTCACAGGGGGCCTCGAGCAGTACTTC. This sequence encodes CASSVTGGLEQYF.

The rearrangement uses TRBV18 and TRBJ1-4; D gene unclear. Germline CDR1 KGHSH, CDR2 LQKENI. This CDR3 is built from 14 residues. Trimming removed 1 base from V and 5 bases from J, with 8 bases in between. The CDR3 here is CASSPLQQNEKLFF. The CDR3 DNA is TGTGCCAGCTCACCACTACAGCAAAATGAAAAACTGTTTTTT.

Comments on this clone: Other nucleotide sequences in the sample specify the same CDR3. The CDR3 nucleotides read TGTGCCAGTACTAGCGGCTCCTACAATGAGCAGTTCTTC. The encoded protein is CASTSGSYNEQFF. This chain links TRBV2 with TRBJ2-1; 8 bases fit TRBD2. This CDR3 comprises 13 residues. Looked up from germline, CDR1 is SNHLY and CDR2 is FYNNEI. V trimming: 9 bases; J trimming: 0 bases; junction bases outside the gene matches: 1. Drawing the rest from reference TRBV2 and TRBJ2-1, the complete variable domain is EPEVTQTPSHQVTQMGQEVILRCVPISNHLYFYWYRQILGQKVEFLVSFYNNEISEKSEIFDDQFSVERPDGSNFTLKIRSTKLEDSAMYFCASTSGSYNEQFFGPGTRLTVL.

The J gene is TRBJ1-2, the V gene TRBV18; 7 nucleotides align to TRBD1. This CDR3 has 14 amino acids. Germline V lookup: CDR1 KGHSH, CDR2 LQKENI. V trimming: 3 bases; J trimming: 5 bases; junction bases outside the gene matches: 6. The CDR3 sequence: CASSPPGQLYGYTF. CDR3 in DNA: TGTGCCAGCTCACCCCCGGGACAGTTATATGGCTACACCTTC.

The chain is built from TRBV5-5 and TRBJ1-4; D unclear. Trimming stripped 0 bases from V and 0 bases from J, with 18 bases between. This CDR3 spans 19 amino acids. CDR1 SGHKS and CDR2 YYEKEE come from the germline V gene (reference sequence). The DNA for the CDR3 is TGTGCCAGCAGCTTGGTGGGGAGCGGGCACCGGGCAACTAATGAAAAACTGTTTTTT. This codes for CASSLVGSGHRATNEKLFF.

The V gene is TRBV5-4, the J gene TRBJ2-3; TRBD2 agrees at 7 bases. V trimming: 6 bases; J trimming: 4 bases; junction bases outside the gene matches: 14. This CDR3 is built from 16 residues. Looked up from germline, CDR1 is SGHNT and CDR2 is YYREEE (reference sequence). DNA for the CDR3: TGTGCCAGCACCCACCCGGGGGGAGCGTCGTCAGATACGCAGTATTTT. Protein product: CASTHPGGASSDTQYF.

J is TRBJ1-6 and V is TRBV6-6, with unresolved D. Trimming removed 6 bases at V and 7 bases at J, with 13 bases between. This CDR3 region has 14 residues. The germline V gene has CDR1 MNHNY and CDR2 SVGAGI (reference sequence). For the CDR3, the DNA is TGTGCCAGCAGGACTGGCAGTCTCAATTCACCCCTCCACTTT. It encodes CASRTGSLNSPLHF.

This chain connects TRBV30 to TRBJ1-2; no clear D gene. Per germline, CDR1 GTSNPN and CDR2 SVGIG (reference sequence). The CDR3 covers 12 residues. V was shortened by 4 bases and J by 4 bases, with 10 bases between the two germline ends. This chain's CDR3 is CAWKARGYGYTF. DNA for the CDR3: TGTGCCTGGAAAGCGCGTGGCTATGGCTACACCTTC.

The rearrangement links TRBV10-3 to TRBJ2-2; 10 bases match TRBD1. The junction had 6 bases not matched to a gene; V was cut back by 10 bases and J by 4 bases. The CDR3 is 14 amino acids. Germline assignment: CDR1 ENHRY and CDR2 SYGVKD. CDR3 sequence: CATKTGGSTGELFF. As DNA, the CDR3 is TGTGCCACCAAGACAGGGGGCAGCACCGGGGAGCTGTTTTTT.

This rearrangement joins TRBV7-9 to TRBJ2-3; TRBD2 aligns across 9 bases. CDR1 is SEHNR and CDR2 is FQNEAQ in the germline V gene (reference sequence). This CDR3 has 14 residues. Unmatched junction bases numbered 10, after V lost 1 base and J lost 14 bases. In DNA, the CDR3 is TGTGCCAGCAGCTTAGTGGGGCTAGCGGGAATCCCGTATTTT. Protein: CASSLVGLAGIPYF.

The rearrangement uses TRBV5-1 and TRBJ2-2, with 7 positions matching TRBD1. J was trimmed by 3 bases and V by 4 bases; bases with no gene match: 9. This CDR3 is 16 amino acids long. Germline V CDR1 and CDR2: SGHRS, YFSETQ. CDR3 nucleotides: TGCGCCAGCAGCCCCAGGGGGACCCTCGACACCGGGGAGCTGTTTTTT. Encoded protein: CASSPRGTLDTGELFF. Variable domain in full (rest from reference TRBV5-1 and TRBJ2-2): KAGVTQTPRYLIKTRGQQVTLSCSPISGHRSVSWYQQTPGQGLQFLFEYFSETQRNKGNFPGRFSGRQFSNSRSEMNVSTLELGDSALYLCASSPRGTLDTGELFFGEGSRLTVL.

The chain uses TRBV11-2 and TRBJ1-6; D gene unclear. From germline, CDR1 is SGHAT and CDR2 FQNNGV. The V gene lost 3 bases and the J gene lost 7 bases, with 10 bases spanning the gap. The CDR3 has 14 amino acids. CDR3 in amino acids: CASSFSQRNSPLHF. The CDR3 coding sequence is TGTGCCAGCAGCTTTAGCCAGAGGAATTCACCCCTCCACTTT.

V usage is TRBV30 and J usage is TRBJ1-1; no definite D call. With 3 bases removed from V and 3 bases from J, the gap between germline ends came to 8 bases. Germline V gives CDR1 GTSNPN, CDR2 SVGIG (reference sequence). The CDR3 is made up of 12 amino acids. In nucleotides, the CDR3 is TGTGCCTGGAGGGGTTTGTACACTGAAGCTTTCTTT. It is translated as CAWRGLYTEAFF.

This chain connects TRBV9 to TRBJ2-5; 9 bases align to TRBD2. V gave up 0 bases and J gave up 3 bases; unmatched junction bases: 9. Germline assignment: CDR1 SGDLS and CDR2 YYNGEE. The CDR3 has 17 residues. CDR3 sequence reads: CASSVDSGSTPKETQYF. The CDR3 DNA is TGTGCCAGCAGCGTAGATAGCGGGAGTACCCCCAAAGAGACCCAGTACTTC. Supplemented by reference TRBV9 and TRBJ2-5, the full variable domain reads DSGVTQTPKHLITATGQRVTLRCSPRSGDLSVYWYQQSLDQGLQFLIQYYNGEERAKGNILERFSAQQFPDLHSELNLSSLELGDSALYFCASSVDSGSTPKETQYFGPGTRLLVL.

This chain links TRBV11-2 with TRBJ1-4; D might be TRBD1 (5 bases). The CDR3 is made up of 14 amino acids. Deletions cut 5 bases from V and 4 bases from J, with 11 bases between. CDR1 is SGHAT and CDR2 is FQNNGV in the germline V gene. This chain's CDR3 is CASSLGTVNEKLFF. CDR3 bases: TGTGCCAGCAGCCTCGGGACGGTTAATGAAAAACTGTTTTTT.

The CDR3 loop reads CASSKPSGSSYEQYF. The CDR3 DNA reads TGTGCCAGCAGCAAACCTAGCGGGAGCTCCTACGAGCAGTACTTC. The rearrangement uses TRBV7-8 and TRBJ2-7; 10 nucleotides match TRBD2. Germline CDR1 SGHVS, CDR2 FQNEAQ. This CDR3 contains 15 residues. Trimming took 5 bases from V and 0 from J; bases not matched to a gene: 4.

This chain uses TRBV7-2 with TRBJ2-5; D call uncertain. Trimming removed 0 bases at V and 4 bases at J, with 9 bases between. Germline values: CDR1 SGHTA, CDR2 FQGNSA. This CDR3 comprises 14 residues. The CDR3 bases are TGTGCCAGCAGCTTAGCGCGCACAGCAGAGACCCAGTACTTC. Translation gives CASSLARTAETQYF. The full variable domain, its missing parts supplied by reference TRBV7-2 and TRBJ2-5, is GAGVSQSPSNKVTEKGKDVELRCDPISGHTALYWYRQSLGQGLEFLIYFQGNSAPDKSGLPSDRFSAERTGGSVSTLTIQRTQQEDSAVYLCASSLARTAETQYFGPGTRLLVL.

This clone was seen once. The chain is built from TRBV30 and TRBJ2-7, with 8 nucleotides matching TRBD1. This CDR3 is built from 14 residues. Germline V gene data show CDR1 as GTSNPN and CDR2 as SVGIG (reference sequence). V lost 4 bases to trimming and J lost 5 bases; unmatched junction nucleotides: 10. DNA for the CDR3: TGTGCCTGGACTCTCATGACAGGGGCCCACGAGCAGTACTTC. It codes for CAWTLMTGAHEQYF.

V is TRBV29-1 and J is TRBJ1-6; D call uncertain. The CDR3 sequence is 13 residues long. The germline V gene has CDR1 SQVTM and CDR2 ANQGSEA. The V end lost 5 bases, the J end lost 6 bases, and 11 bases lay between the germline ends. CDR3 bases: TGCAGCGTTCGTGGGGAATTTAATTCACCCCTCCACTTT. Translated, it gives CSVRGEFNSPLHF.

The table lists this clone with a count of one. This chain joins TRBV30 and TRBJ1-2; TRBD1 matches 7 bases. This CDR3 contains 12 residues. V trimming: 5 bases; J trimming: 3 bases; junction bases outside the gene matches: 3. Germline V gene lookup returns CDR1 GTSNPN and CDR2 SVGIG (reference sequence). This CDR3 reads CAWGTEYYGYTF. The CDR3 DNA reads as TGTGCCTGGGGGACAGAATACTATGGCTACACCTTC.

The chain has TRBV6-1 and TRBJ1-2; unclear D gene. Germline CDR1 reads MNHNS; CDR2 reads SASEGT. Trimming pared 2 bases from V and 3 bases from J, leaving 7 bases between. The CDR3 consists of 13 residues. The CDR3 spells CASSEREYYGYTF. In DNA, the CDR3 is TGTGCCAGCAGTGAACGGGAGTACTATGGCTACACCTTC.

The V gene is TRBV7-2, the J gene TRBJ2-5; D perhaps matches TRBD1 (5 bases). The CDR3 runs 14 residues. The germline V gene encodes CDR1 SGHTA and CDR2 FQGNSA. Trimming removed 4 bases at V and 1 base at J, with 10 bases between. CDR3 sequence reads: CASSSRTLQETQYF. The CDR3 nucleotides read TGTGCCAGCAGCTCGCGGACACTCCAAGAGACCCAGTACTTC.